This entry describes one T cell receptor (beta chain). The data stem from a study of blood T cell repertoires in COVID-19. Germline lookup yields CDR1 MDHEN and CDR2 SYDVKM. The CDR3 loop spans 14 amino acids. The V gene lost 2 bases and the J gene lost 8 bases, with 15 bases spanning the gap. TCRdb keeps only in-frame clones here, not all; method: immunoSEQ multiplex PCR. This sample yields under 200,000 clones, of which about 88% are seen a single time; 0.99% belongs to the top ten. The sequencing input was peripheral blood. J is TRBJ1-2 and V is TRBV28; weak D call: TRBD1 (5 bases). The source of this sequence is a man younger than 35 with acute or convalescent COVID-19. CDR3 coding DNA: TGTGCCAGCAGTTTAGTGGGACTCGGGTTCGGCTACACCTTC. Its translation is CASSLVGLGFGYTF.